A selection of T cell receptor beta chains follows, all from one sample in a study of blood T cell repertoires in COVID-19. Generated by immunoSEQ multiplex PCR, the TCRdb table keeps only in-frame clones and is missing some. The data show around 180,000 clones, about four fifths seen once. The sample was peripheral blood. The source is a woman over 75 with active or convalescent COVID-19. CDR3s include the opening cysteine and the closing phenylalanine or tryptophan. The order of the fields is V gene, clone size, D gene, J gene, CDR3 protein, CDR3 DNA. A D gene is named only where the DNA matches it firmly. Clone size, where shown, is once, few, many, or a class for clones that have expanded.

>TRBV9|.|TRBD2|TRBJ2-3
CASSPRTSGEADTQYF
TGTGCCAGCAGCCCTCGGACTAGCGGGGAGGCAGATACGCAGTATTTT
>TRBV28|.|.|TRBJ2-2
CASRPSQGGRPQGSAGELFF
TGTGCCAGCAGACCCTCGCAGGGGGGAAGGCCTCAGGGGTCTGCCGGGGAGCTGTTTTTT
>TRBV3-1/TRBV3-2|.|.|TRBJ1-1
CASSQPGGGTEAFF
TGTGCCAGCAGCCAACCGGGGGGTGGCACTGAAGCTTTCTTT
>TRBV14|.|.|TRBJ1-4
CASSRSFTEKRKLFF
TGTGCCAGCAGCCGATCCTTTACAGAGAAAAGAAAACTGTTTTTT
>TRBV7-3|.|TRBD1|TRBJ1-1
CASRSSGGTYTEAFF
TGTGCCAGCAGATCCTCAGGGGGAACCTACACTGAAGCTTTCTTT
>TRBV6-1|.|TRBD1|TRBJ2-5
CASSDRGRGETQYF
TGTGCCAGCAGTGACAGGGGGCGCGGTGAGACCCAGTACTTC
>TRBV24-1|.|.|TRBJ2-5
CATSDPTGNPGEETQYF
TGTGCCACCAGTGATCCAACCGGGAACCCCGGGGAAGAGACCCAGTACTTC
>TRBV11-3|.|TRBD2|TRBJ2-3
CASSFALAGETDTQYF
TGTGCCAGCAGCTTCGCCCTGGCGGGAGAAACAGATACGCAGTATTTT
>TRBV19|few|.|TRBJ2-1
CASSMGQGLWNEQFF
TGTGCCAGTAGTATGGGGCAGGGGTTATGGAATGAGCAGTTCTTC
>TRBV7-2|.|.|TRBJ1-1
CASSLVHNTEAFF
TGTGCCAGCAGCTTAGTTCATAACACTGAAGCTTTCTTT
>TRBV6-5|.|TRBD1|TRBJ1-1
CASSLTGGAGTEAFF
TGTGCCAGCAGTTTAACAGGGGGCGCGGGCACTGAAGCTTTCTTT
>TRBV6-5|few|TRBD1|TRBJ2-2
CASTLTGTGELFF
TGTGCCAGCACCTTGACAGGGACCGGGGAGCTGTTTTTT
>TRBV3-1/TRBV3-2|.|TRBD1|TRBJ1-2
CASSPRTGDRGGYTF
TGTGCCAGCAGCCCCCGGACAGGCGATAGGGGTGGCTACACCTTC
>TRBV5-1|.|.|TRBJ1-2
CASSLEAGNYGYTF
TGCGCCAGCAGCTTGGAGGCGGGGAACTATGGCTACACCTTC
>TRBV11-2|.|TRBD2|TRBJ2-7
CASSSGLAGRYEQYF
TGTGCCAGCAGCTCAGGACTAGCGGGCCGATACGAGCAGTACTTC
>TRBV5-5|.|TRBD2|TRBJ2-3
CASSLGLAVVLDTQYF
TGTGCCAGCAGCTTGGGACTAGCGGTAGTTCTAGATACGCAGTATTTT
>TRBV5-1|.|.|TRBJ1-4
CASSRGGGMGEKLFF
TGCGCCAGCAGCAGGGGTGGAGGGATGGGTGAAAAACTGTTTTTT
>TRBV5-1|.|.|TRBJ2-2
CASSQGPNTGELFF
TGCGCCAGCAGCCAGGGTCCGAACACCGGGGAGCTGTTTTTT